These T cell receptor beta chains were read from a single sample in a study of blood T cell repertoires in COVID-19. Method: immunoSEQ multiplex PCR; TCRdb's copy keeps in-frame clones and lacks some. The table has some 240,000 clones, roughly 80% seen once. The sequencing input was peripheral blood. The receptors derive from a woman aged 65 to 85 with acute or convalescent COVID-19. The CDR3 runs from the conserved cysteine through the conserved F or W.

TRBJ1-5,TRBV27,CASSPDSYSNQPQHF
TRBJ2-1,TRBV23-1,CASGTYRGGFREQFF
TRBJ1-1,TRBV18,CASSPPSRGNTEAFF
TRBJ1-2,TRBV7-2,CASSLGGGVYGYTF
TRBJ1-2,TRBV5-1,CASSLVGGYGYTF
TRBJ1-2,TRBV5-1,CASSLAATGIIDYGYTF
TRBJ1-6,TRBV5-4,CASGDSPLHF
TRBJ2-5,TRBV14,CASSRTGWETQYF
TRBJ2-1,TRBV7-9,CASSLDRASYNEQFF
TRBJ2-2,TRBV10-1,CASSGPLAGVNTGELFF
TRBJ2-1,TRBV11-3,CASSRAGGPYEQFF
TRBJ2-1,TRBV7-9,CASSPPGLAGGNNEQFF
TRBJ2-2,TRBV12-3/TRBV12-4,CASRPQGAGELFF
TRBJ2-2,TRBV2,CASRPAPTGEEAGELFF
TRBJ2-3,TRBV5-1,CASTSEATDTQYF
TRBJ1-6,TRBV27,CASRPGQGRSPLHF
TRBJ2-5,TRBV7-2,CASSLAVSGGSGTQYF
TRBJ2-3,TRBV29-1,CSAQRLSGLAGTDTQYF
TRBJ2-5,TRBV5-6,CASSRTGQETQYF
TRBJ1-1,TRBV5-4,CASNIQGNTEAFF
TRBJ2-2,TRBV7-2,CASSSDSRSGELFF
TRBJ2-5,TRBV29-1,CSVDSLPGETQETQYF
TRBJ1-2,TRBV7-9,CASIPKGYRNGYTF
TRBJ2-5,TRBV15,CATSRDGVPRETQYF
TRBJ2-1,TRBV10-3,CAIDPGTDYMSSYNEQFF
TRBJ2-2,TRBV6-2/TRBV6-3,CASSYPGGSNTGELFF
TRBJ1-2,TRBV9,CASSVGSTGKYGYTF
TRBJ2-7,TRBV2,CASSLLAWSEQYF
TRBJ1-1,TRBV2,CASSEEGRGNTEAFF
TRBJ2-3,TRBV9,CASSGGVITDTQYF
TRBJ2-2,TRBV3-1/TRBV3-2,CASSHSTGELFF
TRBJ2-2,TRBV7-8,CASSWTGNAGELFF